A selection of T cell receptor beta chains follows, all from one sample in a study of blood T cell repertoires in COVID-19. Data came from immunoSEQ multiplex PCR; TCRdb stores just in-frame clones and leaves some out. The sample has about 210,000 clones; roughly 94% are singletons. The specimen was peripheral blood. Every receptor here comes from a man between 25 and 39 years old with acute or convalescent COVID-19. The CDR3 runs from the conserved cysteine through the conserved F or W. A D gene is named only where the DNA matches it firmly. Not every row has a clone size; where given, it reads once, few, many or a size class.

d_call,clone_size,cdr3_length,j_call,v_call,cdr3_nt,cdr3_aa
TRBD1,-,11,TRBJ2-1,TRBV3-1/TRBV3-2,TGTGCCAGCAGTAACGGACAGGCCCCGTTCTTC,CASSNGQAPFF
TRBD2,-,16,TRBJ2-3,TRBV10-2,TGCGCCACCCAGGAGGTTAGCGGGAGTCGAGGAGATACGCAGTATTTT,CATQEVSGSRGDTQYF
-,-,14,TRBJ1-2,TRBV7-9,TGTGCCAGCAGCTGGGGAGGCCTGGAGAAGGGCTACACCTTC,CASSWGGLEKGYTF
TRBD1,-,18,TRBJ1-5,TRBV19,TGTGCCAGTAGTCCCGGACAGGGTTCGACCCGATTGAATCAGCCCCAGCATTTT,CASSPGQGSTRLNQPQHF
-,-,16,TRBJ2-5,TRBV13,TGTGCCAGCAGCTTAGGCGGAGTTCCCAGAGTCGAGACCCAGTACTTC,CASSLGGVPRVETQYF
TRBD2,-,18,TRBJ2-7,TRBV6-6,TGTGCCAGCAGTCGATTGACTAGCGGGAGGGGAAGCTCCTACGAGCAGTACTTC,CASSRLTSGRGSSYEQYF
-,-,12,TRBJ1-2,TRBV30,TGTGCCTGGAGTAAGGGGATCTATGGCTACACCTTC,CAWSKGIYGYTF
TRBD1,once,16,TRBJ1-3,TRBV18,TGTGCCAGCTCACCTTTGGACAGGGGCTCTGGAAACACCATATATTTT,CASSPLDRGSGNTIYF
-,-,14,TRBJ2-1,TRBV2,TGTGCCAGCAGTCGCGACAGGATCTACAATGAGCAGTTCTTC,CASSRDRIYNEQFF
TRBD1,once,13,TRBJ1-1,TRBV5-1,TGCGCCAGCAGCTCAACAGGGGGGACTGAAGCTTTCTTT,CASSSTGGTEAFF
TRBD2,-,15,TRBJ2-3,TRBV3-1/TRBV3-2,TGTGCCAGCACGTTCGGGACTAGCGGGGGTTCTACGCAGTATTTT,CASTFGTSGGSTQYF
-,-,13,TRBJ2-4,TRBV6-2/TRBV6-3,TGTGCCAGCAGTTACTCGGGGAGCAGGATTCAGTACTTC,CASSYSGSRIQYF
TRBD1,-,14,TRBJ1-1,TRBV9,TGTGCCAGCAGCCCAGGTATCGGGACAGGGGAAGCTTTCTTT,CASSPGIGTGEAFF
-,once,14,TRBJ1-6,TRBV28,TGTGCCAGCACCCGAGGGGGAATCAATTCACCCCTCCACTTT,CASTRGGINSPLHF
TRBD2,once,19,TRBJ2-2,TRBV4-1,TGCGCCAGCAGCCAATTCCCGTCGACTAGCGGGGGGGCCACCGGGGAGCTGTTTTTT,CASSQFPSTSGGATGELFF
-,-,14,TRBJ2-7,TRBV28,TGTGCCAGCTCTACCGGGAGCGCCACCTACGAGCAGTACTTC,CASSTGSATYEQYF
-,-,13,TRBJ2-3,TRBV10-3,TGTGCCATCAGTTGGACAGGCACAGATACGCAGTATTTT,CAISWTGTDTQYF
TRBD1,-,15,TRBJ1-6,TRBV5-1,TGCGCCAGCAGCTGGGGACAGGGTGGCGTTTCACCCCTCCACTTT,CASSWGQGGVSPLHF
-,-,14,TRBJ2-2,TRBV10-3,TGTGCCATCAGCAGGACAGAGAACACCGGGGAGCTGTTTTTT,CAISRTENTGELFF
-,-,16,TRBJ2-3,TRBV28,TGTGCCAGCAGTTTACCGCGGAAGACTAGCACAGATACGCAGTATTTT,CASSLPRKTSTDTQYF
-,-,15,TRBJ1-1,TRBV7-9,TGTGCCAGCAGCCCGGATTCCACAGGGAACACTGAAGCTTTCTTT,CASSPDSTGNTEAFF
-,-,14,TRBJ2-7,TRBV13,TGTGCCAGCAGCTTAGCGGGGGAGAGTTACGAGCAGTACTTC,CASSLAGESYEQYF
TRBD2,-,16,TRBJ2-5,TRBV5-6,TGTGCCAGCAGCTGGACCGCTAGCGGGGTGAAGGAGACCCAGTACTTC,CASSWTASGVKETQYF
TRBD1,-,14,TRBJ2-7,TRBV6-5,TGTGCCAGCGGGGACAGTGACCCTTGGGACGAGCAGTACTTC,CASGDSDPWDEQYF
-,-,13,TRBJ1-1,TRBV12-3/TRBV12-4,TGTGCCAGCAGTTTACAGGGCGACACTGAAGCTTTCTTT,CASSLQGDTEAFF
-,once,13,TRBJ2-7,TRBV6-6,TGTGCCAGCAGTCGGTCAGAGCGCTACGAGCAGTACTTC,CASSRSERYEQYF
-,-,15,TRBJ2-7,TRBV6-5,TGTGCCAGCAGGTTGTGGACACTCACCCACTACGAGCAGTACTTC,CASRLWTLTHYEQYF
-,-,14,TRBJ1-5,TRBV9,TGTGCCAGCAGTCTTCAGGGTAGCAATCAGCCCCAGCATTTT,CASSLQGSNQPQHF
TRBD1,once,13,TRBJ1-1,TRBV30,TGTGCCTCCGACAGGGGGCAAAACACTGAAGCTTTCTTT,CASDRGQNTEAFF
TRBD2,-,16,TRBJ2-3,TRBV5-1,TGCGCCAGCAGCTTGGTTATTAGCGGGAGTGGGGATACGCAGTATTTT,CASSLVISGSGDTQYF
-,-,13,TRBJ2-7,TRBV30,TGTGCCTGGAGTGTTGACGGGAGTTACGAGCAGTACTTC,CAWSVDGSYEQYF
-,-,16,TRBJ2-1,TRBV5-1,TGCGCCAGCAGCACCACGACTGACGGGTATCTGAATGAGCAGTTCTTC,CASSTTTDGYLNEQFF
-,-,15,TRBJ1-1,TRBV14,TGTGCCAGCAGCTGGGCGGACAGTTCGAACACTGAAGCTTTCTTT,CASSWADSSNTEAFF
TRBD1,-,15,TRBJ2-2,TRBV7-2,TGTGCCAGCAACAGACAGGGTCCGAACACCGGGGAGCTGTTTTTT,CASNRQGPNTGELFF
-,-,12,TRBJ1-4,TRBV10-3,TGTGCCTCTGGAGTAGATCGAGAAAAACTGTTTTTT,CASGVDREKLFF
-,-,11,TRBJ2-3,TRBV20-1,TGCAGTGCTAGGGAGGGCGATACGCAGTATTTT,CSAREGDTQYF
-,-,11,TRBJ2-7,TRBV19,TGTGCCACTCGGTTCGGGGAAGTGCAGTACTTC,CATRFGEVQYF
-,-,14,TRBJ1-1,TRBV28,TGTGCCAGCAGTTTGTGGGAGCTGAACACTGAAGCTTTCTTT,CASSLWELNTEAFF
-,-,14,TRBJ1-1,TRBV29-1,TGCAGCGTTGAACCGCAGGGTAGGGGCACTGAAGCTTTCTTT,CSVEPQGRGTEAFF
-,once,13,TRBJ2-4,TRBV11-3,TGTGCCAGCAGCTTTGCGGCAGGGAACATTCAGTACTTC,CASSFAAGNIQYF
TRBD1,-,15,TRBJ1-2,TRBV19,TGTGCCAGTAGTCTCATTTCGACAGGGTGGTATGGCTACACCTTC,CASSLISTGWYGYTF
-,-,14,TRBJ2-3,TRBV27,TGTGCCAGCAGTTTATTATCGAGCACAGATACGCAGTATTTT,CASSLLSSTDTQYF
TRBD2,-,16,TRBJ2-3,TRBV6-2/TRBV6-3,TGTGCCAGCAGCCCCAACCGAGCGGGAGGCGGAGATACGCAGTATTTT,CASSPNRAGGGDTQYF
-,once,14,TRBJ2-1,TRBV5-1,TGCGCCAGCGGGCGGGCTGCCCCGTACAATGAGCAGTTCTTC,CASGRAAPYNEQFF
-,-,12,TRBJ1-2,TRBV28,TGTGCCAGCAGTTCAGAGGGCTATGGCTACACCTTC,CASSSEGYGYTF
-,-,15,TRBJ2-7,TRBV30,TGTGCCTGGAGAAGGGTACAGGGAAGCACCTACGAGCAGTACTTC,CAWRRVQGSTYEQYF
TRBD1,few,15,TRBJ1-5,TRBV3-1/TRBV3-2,TGTGCCAGCAGCCAAGGGGGACAGGGAAATCAGCCCCAGCATTTT,CASSQGGQGNQPQHF
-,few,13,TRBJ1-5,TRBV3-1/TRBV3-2,TGTGCCAGCAGCCGAGGATCTTATCAGCCCCAGCATTTT,CASSRGSYQPQHF
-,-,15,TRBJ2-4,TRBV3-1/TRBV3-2,TGTGCCAGCAGCCCCACGGACGGGAGTGCAAACATTCAGTACTTC,CASSPTDGSANIQYF
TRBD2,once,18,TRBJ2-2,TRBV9,TGTGCCAGCAGCGTACGTAGCGGGGGAACCGCGAACACCGGGGAGCTGTTTTTT,CASSVRSGGTANTGELFF
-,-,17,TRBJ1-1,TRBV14,TGTGCCAGCAGCCAAGATTGGTGGCGGCATGGGAGCACTGAAGCTTTCTTT,CASSQDWWRHGSTEAFF
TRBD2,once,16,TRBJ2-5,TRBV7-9,TGTGCCAGCAGCCATGGTGGGAGCGGGAGTCAAGAGACCCAGTACTTC,CASSHGGSGSQETQYF
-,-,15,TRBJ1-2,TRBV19,TGTGCCAGTAGGACAATACAGGGTTCCGCGCAGGGCTACACCTTC,CASRTIQGSAQGYTF
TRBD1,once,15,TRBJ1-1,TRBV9,TGTGCCAGCAGCGCAGGCCAACAGGGGTGGGGTGAAGCTTTCTTT,CASSAGQQGWGEAFF
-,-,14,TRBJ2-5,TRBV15,TGTGCCACCAGCAGAGATCGACATCAAGAGACCCAGTACTTC,CATSRDRHQETQYF
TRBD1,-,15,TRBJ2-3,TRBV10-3,TGTGCCATCAGTGAAAGGGGACAGTCAGTTGATACGCAGTATTTT,CAISERGQSVDTQYF